This is a list of T cell receptor beta chains from one sample in a study of blood T cell repertoires in COVID-19. Some clones are missing from TCRdb's copy, which holds only in-frame ones; the method was immunoSEQ multiplex PCR. Of 65,000 to 75,000 clones listed, around 75% are singletons. The material sequenced was peripheral blood. The receptors here all came from a man in his sixties or seventies with acute or convalescent COVID-19. CDR3s include the opening cysteine and the closing phenylalanine or tryptophan. Fields, in order: clone size, V gene, J gene, D gene, CDR3 protein, CDR3 DNA. A D gene is named only where the DNA matches it firmly. Clone size appears in some rows only: once, few, many, or a class for an expanded clone.

.	TRBV28	TRBJ2-1	TRBD2	CASQPGGPLNEQFF	TGTGCCAGCCAGCCGGGAGGGCCTCTTAATGAGCAGTTCTTC
.	TRBV28	TRBJ1-3	TRBD1	CASTLQGAWGNTIYF	TGTGCCAGCACCTTACAGGGGGCCTGGGGAAACACCATATATTTT
.	TRBV19	TRBJ2-5	.	CASSITSGDQETQYF	TGTGCCAGTAGTATTACGTCGGGGGACCAAGAGACCCAGTACTTC
.	TRBV19	TRBJ2-7	TRBD2	CASSIERSGRAEQYF	TGTGCCAGTAGTATTGAAAGAAGCGGGAGGGCCGAGCAGTACTTC
.	TRBV10-3	TRBJ2-2	TRBD2	CAISESKAGDLTGELFF	TGTGCCATCAGTGAGTCGAAAGCGGGAGATCTTACCGGGGAGCTGTTTTTT
.	TRBV6-1	TRBJ1-6	.	CASSEPTEIF	TGTGCCAGCAGTGAGCCAACAGAGATCTTT
once	TRBV6-5	TRBJ2-5	TRBD2	CASSKTSGTETQYF	TGTGCCAGCAGTAAGACTAGCGGGACGGAGACCCAGTACTTC
.	TRBV7-7	TRBJ2-5	TRBD2	CASSLGLAGVETQYF	TGTGCTAGCAGCTTAGGGCTAGCGGGTGTAGAGACCCAGTACTTC
.	TRBV2	TRBJ2-1	.	CASSESGLLNEQFF	TGTGCCAGCAGTGAAAGTGGACTACTGAATGAGCAGTTCTTC
few	TRBV7-2	TRBJ1-5	TRBD1	CASSLLRGWTGGAGQPQHF	TGTGCCAGCAGCTTATTAAGAGGATGGACAGGGGGCGCGGGTCAGCCCCAGCATTTT
.	TRBV7-9	TRBJ1-4	.	CASSFQEKLFF	TGTGCCAGCAGCTTCCAGGAAAAACTGTTTTTT
few	TRBV14	TRBJ1-2	TRBD1	CASSQVDRGNYGYTF	TGTGCCAGCAGCCAAGTAGACAGGGGGAACTATGGCTACACCTTC
.	TRBV19	TRBJ2-1	TRBD2	CASSIAGGSNEQFF	TGTGCCAGTAGTATAGCGGGAGGAAGCAATGAGCAGTTCTTC
.	TRBV9	TRBJ2-2	.	CASSVGQVNTGELFF	TGTGCCAGCAGCGTAGGCCAGGTGAACACCGGGGAGCTGTTTTTT
once	TRBV7-2	TRBJ2-1	TRBD1	CASSPPRDSHYNEQFF	TGTGCCAGCAGTCCCCCCCGGGACAGCCACTACAATGAGCAGTTCTTC
once	TRBV10-1	TRBJ2-1	TRBD2	CASSESWTSGQYNEQFF	TGCGCCAGCAGTGAGTCGTGGACTAGCGGGCAGTACAATGAGCAGTTCTTC
.	TRBV19	TRBJ2-1	TRBD2	CASSILAGEGSEQFF	TGTGCCAGTAGTATACTAGCGGGAGAAGGAAGTGAGCAGTTCTTC
.	TRBV6-6	TRBJ2-1	TRBD1	CASSRSRQGSSYNEQFF	TGTGCCAGCAGCCGATCAAGACAGGGGAGCTCCTACAATGAGCAGTTCTTC
.	TRBV3-1/TRBV3-2	TRBJ2-7	.	CASSLSQGREQYF	TGTGCCAGCAGCCTATCTCAGGGGCGGGAGCAGTACTTC
.	TRBV18	TRBJ2-1	TRBD2	CASSPQGTSGSYNEQFF	TGTGCCAGCTCACCCCAGGGGACTAGCGGGAGCTACAATGAGCAGTTCTTC
.	TRBV18	TRBJ2-1	TRBD2	CASSREGLARPSSYNEQFF	TGTGCCAGCTCACGGGAGGGACTAGCGAGGCCTAGCTCCTACAATGAGCAGTTCTTC
once	TRBV6-5	TRBJ2-7	.	CASSYFSGSYEQYF	TGTGCCAGCAGTTACTTTTCCGGCTCCTACGAGCAGTACTTC
.	TRBV4-1	TRBJ2-2	.	CASSQEGALTGELFF	TGCGCCAGCAGCCAAGAGGGGGCTTTAACCGGGGAGCTGTTTTTT
.	TRBV7-8	TRBJ1-4	.	CASSLGENRVEKLFF	TGTGCCAGCAGCTTAGGGGAGAACAGAGTGGAAAAACTGTTTTTT
.	TRBV28	TRBJ1-4	TRBD1	CASSLYRGREEKLFF	TGTGCCAGCAGTTTATACAGGGGGCGGGAGGAAAAACTGTTTTTT
few	TRBV6-6	TRBJ2-1	TRBD2	CASSFGTSSNEQFF	TGTGCCAGCAGTTTCGGGACTAGCAGCAATGAGCAGTTCTTC
.	TRBV5-1	TRBJ2-7	TRBD2	CASSLGGLAGSYEQYF	TGCGCCAGCAGCTTGGGAGGACTAGCGGGCTCCTACGAGCAGTACTTC
.	TRBV7-8	TRBJ2-3	TRBD2	CASSLAGLAGGRFSTDTQYF	TGTGCCAGCAGCTTAGCGGGGTTAGCGGGAGGGCGCTTCAGCACAGATACGCAGTATTTT
once	TRBV5-1	TRBJ2-7	.	CASSAGVPPYEQYF	TGCGCCAGCAGCGCAGGCGTCCCCCCCTACGAGCAGTACTTC